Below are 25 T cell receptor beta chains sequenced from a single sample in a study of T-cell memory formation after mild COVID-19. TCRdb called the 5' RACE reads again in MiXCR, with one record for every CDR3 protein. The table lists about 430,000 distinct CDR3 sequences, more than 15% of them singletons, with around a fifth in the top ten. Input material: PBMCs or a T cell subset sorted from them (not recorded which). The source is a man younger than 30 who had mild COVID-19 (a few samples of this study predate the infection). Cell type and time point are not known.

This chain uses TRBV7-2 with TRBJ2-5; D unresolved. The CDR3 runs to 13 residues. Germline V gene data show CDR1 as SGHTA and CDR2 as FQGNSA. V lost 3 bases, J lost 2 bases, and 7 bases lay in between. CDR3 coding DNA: TGTGCCAGCAGCTTGCACTTTCAAGAGACCCAGTACTTC. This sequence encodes CASSLHFQETQYF.

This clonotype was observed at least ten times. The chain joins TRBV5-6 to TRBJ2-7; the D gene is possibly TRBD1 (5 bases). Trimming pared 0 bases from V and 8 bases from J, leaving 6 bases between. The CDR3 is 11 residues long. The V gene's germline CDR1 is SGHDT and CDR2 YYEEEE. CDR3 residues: CASSLDRKQYF. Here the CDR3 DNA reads TGTGCCAGCAGCTTGGACAGGAAGCAGTACTTC.

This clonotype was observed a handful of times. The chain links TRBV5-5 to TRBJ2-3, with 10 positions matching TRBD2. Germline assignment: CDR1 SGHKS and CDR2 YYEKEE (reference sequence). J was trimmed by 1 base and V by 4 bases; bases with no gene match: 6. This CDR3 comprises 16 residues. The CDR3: CASSGWTSGRTDTQYF. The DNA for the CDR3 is TGTGCCAGCAGCGGGTGGACTAGCGGACGCACAGATACGCAGTATTTT.

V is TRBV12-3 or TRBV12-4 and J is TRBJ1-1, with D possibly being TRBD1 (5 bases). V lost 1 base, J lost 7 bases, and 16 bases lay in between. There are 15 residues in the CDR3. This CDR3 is CASSLGGAYKGEAFF. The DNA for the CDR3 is TGTGCCAGCAGTTTAGGCGGGGCCTATAAGGGTGAAGCTTTCTTT.

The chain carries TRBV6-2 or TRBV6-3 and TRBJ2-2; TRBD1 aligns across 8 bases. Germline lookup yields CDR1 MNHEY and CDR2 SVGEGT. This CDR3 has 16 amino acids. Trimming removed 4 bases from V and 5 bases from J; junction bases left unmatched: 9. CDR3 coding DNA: TGTGCCAGCAGTTCCGAGGACAGGGTGGGGACCGGGGAGCTGTTTTTT. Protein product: CASSSEDRVGTGELFF.

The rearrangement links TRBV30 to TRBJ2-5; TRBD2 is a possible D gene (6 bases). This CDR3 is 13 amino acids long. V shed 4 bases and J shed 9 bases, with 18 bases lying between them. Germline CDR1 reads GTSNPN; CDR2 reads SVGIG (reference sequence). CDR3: CAWNPGVIGSQYF. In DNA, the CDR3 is TGTGCCTGGAATCCGGGGGTAATCGGGTCCCAGTACTTC. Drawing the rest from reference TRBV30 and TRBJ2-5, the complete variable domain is SQTIHQWPATLVQPVGSPLSLECTVEGTSNPNLYWYRQAAGRGLQLLFYSVGIGQISSEVPQNLSASRPQDRQFILSSKKLLLSDSGFYLCAWNPGVIGSQYFGPGTRLLVL.

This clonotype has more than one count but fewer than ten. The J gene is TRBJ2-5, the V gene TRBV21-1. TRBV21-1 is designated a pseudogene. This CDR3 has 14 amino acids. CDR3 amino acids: CASSINSFQETQYF. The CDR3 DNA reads TGTGCCAGCAGCATCAACAGTTTTCAAGAGACCCAGTACTTC.

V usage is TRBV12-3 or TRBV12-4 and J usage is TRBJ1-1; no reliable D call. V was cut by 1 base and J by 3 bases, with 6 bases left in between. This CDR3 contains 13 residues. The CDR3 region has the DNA TGTGCCAGCAGTTTAGGAGAACACACTGAAGCTTTCTTT. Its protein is CASSLGEHTEAFF.

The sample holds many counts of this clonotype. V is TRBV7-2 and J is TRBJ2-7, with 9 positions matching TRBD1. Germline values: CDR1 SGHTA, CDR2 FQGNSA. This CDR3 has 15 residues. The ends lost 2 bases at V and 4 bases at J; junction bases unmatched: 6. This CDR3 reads CASSLTGTGRYEQYV. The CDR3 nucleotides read TGTGCCAGCAGCTTAACCGGGACAGGGCGATACGAGCAGTACGTC.

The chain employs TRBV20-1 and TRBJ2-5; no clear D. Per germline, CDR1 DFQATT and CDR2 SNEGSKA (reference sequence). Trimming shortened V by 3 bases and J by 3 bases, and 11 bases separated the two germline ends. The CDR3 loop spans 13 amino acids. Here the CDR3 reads CSASGGYEETQYF. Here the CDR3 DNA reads TGCAGTGCTAGTGGTGGTTACGAAGAGACCCAGTACTTC.

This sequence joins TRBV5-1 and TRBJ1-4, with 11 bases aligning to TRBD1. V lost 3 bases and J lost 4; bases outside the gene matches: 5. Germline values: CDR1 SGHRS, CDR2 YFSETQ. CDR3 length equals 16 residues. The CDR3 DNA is TGCGCCAGCAGCTATGGACAGGGGGCTAGTAATGAAAAACTGTTTTTT. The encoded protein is CASSYGQGASNEKLFF.

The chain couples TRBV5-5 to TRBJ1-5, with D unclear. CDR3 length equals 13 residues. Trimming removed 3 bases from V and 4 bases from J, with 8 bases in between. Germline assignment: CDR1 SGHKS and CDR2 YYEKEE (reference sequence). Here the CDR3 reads CASSYQINQPQHF. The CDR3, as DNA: TGTGCCAGCAGCTACCAAATTAATCAGCCCCAGCATTTT.

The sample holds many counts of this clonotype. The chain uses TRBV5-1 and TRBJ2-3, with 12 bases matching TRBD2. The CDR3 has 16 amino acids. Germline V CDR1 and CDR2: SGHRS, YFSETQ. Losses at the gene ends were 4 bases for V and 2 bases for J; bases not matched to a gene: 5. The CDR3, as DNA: TGCGCCAGCAGCCTTGGACTAGCGGGGACCACAGATACGCAGTATTTT. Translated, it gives CASSLGLAGTTDTQYF.

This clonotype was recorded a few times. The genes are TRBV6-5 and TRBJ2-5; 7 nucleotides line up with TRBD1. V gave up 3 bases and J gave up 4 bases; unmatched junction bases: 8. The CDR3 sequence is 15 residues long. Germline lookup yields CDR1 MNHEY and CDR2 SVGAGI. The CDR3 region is CASSYGTAVGETQYF. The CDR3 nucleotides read TGTGCCAGCAGTTATGGGACAGCCGTTGGAGAGACCCAGTACTTC.

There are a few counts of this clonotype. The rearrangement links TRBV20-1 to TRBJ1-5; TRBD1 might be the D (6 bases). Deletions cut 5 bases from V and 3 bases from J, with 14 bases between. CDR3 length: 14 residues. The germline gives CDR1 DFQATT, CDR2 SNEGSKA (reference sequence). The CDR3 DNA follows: TGCAGTGCTTCAGGACAGTTGATCAATCAGCCCCAGCATTTT. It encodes CSASGQLINQPQHF.

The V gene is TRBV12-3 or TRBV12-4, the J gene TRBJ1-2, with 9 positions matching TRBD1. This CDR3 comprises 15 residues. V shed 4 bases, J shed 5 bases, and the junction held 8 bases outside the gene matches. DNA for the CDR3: TGTGCCAGCAGTTCATTGCCCGGGACAGGGTATGGCTACACCTTC. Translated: CASSSLPGTGYGYTF.

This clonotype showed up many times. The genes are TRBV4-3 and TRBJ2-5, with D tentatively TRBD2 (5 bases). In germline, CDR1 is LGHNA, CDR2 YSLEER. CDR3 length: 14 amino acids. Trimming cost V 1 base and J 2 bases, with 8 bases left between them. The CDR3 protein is CASSQGRGQETQYF. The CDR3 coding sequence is TGCGCCAGCAGCCAAGGGAGAGGGCAAGAGACCCAGTACTTC.

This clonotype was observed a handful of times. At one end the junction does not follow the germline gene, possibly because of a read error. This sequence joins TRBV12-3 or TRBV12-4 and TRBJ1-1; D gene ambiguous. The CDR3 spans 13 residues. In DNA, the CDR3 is TGTGCCAGCAGGTTAGGGTGGGGCACTGAAGCTTTCTTT. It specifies CASRLGWGTEAFF.

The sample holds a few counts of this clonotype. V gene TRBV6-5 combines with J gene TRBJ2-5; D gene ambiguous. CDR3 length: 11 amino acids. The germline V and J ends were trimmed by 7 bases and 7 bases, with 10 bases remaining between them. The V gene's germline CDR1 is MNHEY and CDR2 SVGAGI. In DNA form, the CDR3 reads TGTGCCAGCAACAACGGAGCGACCCAGTACTTC. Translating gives CASNNGATQYF.

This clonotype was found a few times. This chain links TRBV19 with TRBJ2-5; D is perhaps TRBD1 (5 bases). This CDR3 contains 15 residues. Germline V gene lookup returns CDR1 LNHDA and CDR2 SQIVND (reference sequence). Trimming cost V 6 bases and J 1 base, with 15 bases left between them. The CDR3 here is CASRPTATAQETQYF. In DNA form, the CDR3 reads TGTGCCAGTAGGCCCACCGCGACAGCCCAAGAGACCCAGTACTTC.

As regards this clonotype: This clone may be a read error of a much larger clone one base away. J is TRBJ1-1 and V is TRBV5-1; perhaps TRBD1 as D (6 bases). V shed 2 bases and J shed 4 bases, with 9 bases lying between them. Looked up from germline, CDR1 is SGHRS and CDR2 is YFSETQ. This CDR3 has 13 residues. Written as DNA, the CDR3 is TGCGCCAGCAGCTTCGAGGGGGTCACTGAAGCTTTCTTT. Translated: CASSFEGVTEAFF.

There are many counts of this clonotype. For the CDR3, the DNA is TGTGCCAGCAGTGACCGGACAGGGCTGAACACTGAAGCTTTCTTT. Amino acids: CASSDRTGLNTEAFF. The chain has TRBV2 and TRBJ1-1, with 8 nucleotides matching TRBD1. CDR3 length equals 15 residues. CDR1 SNHLY and CDR2 FYNNEI come from the germline V gene. With 3 bases clipped from V and 0 bases from J, the junction kept 3 bases outside the gene matches.

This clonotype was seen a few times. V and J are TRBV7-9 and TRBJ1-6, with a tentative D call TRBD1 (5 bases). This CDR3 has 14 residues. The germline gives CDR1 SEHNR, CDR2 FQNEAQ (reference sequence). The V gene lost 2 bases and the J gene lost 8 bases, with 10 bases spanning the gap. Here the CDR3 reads CASSLQQGHSPLHF. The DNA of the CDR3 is TGTGCCAGCAGCTTACAGCAGGGACATTCACCCCTCCACTTT.

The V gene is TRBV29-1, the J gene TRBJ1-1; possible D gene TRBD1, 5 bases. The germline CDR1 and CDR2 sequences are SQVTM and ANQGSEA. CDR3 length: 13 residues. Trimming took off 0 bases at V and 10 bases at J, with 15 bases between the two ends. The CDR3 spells CSVEDPLHRGAFF. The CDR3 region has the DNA TGCAGCGTTGAAGATCCGCTCCATAGGGGAGCTTTCTTT. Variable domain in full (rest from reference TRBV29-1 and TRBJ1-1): SAVISQKPSRDICQRGTSLTIQCQVDSQVTMMFWYRQQPGQSLTLIATANQGSEATYESGFVIDKFPISRPNLTFSTLTVSNMSPEDSSIYLCSVEDPLHRGAFFGQGTRLTVV.

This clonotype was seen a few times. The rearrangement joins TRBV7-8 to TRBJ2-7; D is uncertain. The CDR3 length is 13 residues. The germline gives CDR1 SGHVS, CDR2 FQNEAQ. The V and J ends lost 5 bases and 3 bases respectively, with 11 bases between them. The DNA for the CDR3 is TGTGCCAGCAGCCCCGGGCCCGTCTACGAGCAGTACTTC. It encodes CASSPGPVYEQYF.